A selection of T cell receptor beta chains follows, all from one sample in a study of shared clonotypes between healthy human individuals. Using immunoSEQ multiplex PCR, the repertoire was profiled, and TCRdb retains in-frame clones only, with some absent. Counted here are roughly 2.6 million clones, around nine tenths occurring once; the ten biggest clones make up around 0.14%. Material: naive CD4+ T cells sorted from blood. These receptors came from a man between 18 and 29 years old in good health. The CDR3 runs from the conserved cysteine through the conserved F or W. A D gene is named only where the DNA matches it firmly. Clone size is stated in some rows and not others, as once, few, many or a class when expanded.

V: TRBV6-1
J: TRBJ2-4
D: .
size: .
DNA: TGTGCCAGCAGTGACGGGCTTATCGCGAAAAACATTCAGTACTTC
CDR3: CASSDGLIAKNIQYF

V: TRBV5-5
J: TRBJ1-6
D: .
size: .
DNA: TGTGCCAGCAGCCCACAGGAAAAAGCTTACTCATTAAATTCACCCCTCCACTTT
CDR3: CASSPQEKAYSLNSPLHF

V: TRBV9
J: TRBJ2-7
D: .
size: .
DNA: TGTGCCAGCAGCGTGAGGGGGGACCCCACGGGCGAGCAGTACTTC
CDR3: CASSVRGDPTGEQYF

V: TRBV10-1
J: TRBJ1-1
D: .
size: few
DNA: TGCGCCAGCAGTGAGTCGGGGAGAACTGAAGCTTTCTTT
CDR3: CASSESGRTEAFF

V: TRBV9
J: TRBJ2-1
D: .
size: .
DNA: TGTGCCAGCAGTGACGGACGCAACAATGAGCAGTTCTTC
CDR3: CASSDGRNNEQFF

V: TRBV4-1
J: TRBJ2-1
D: TRBD2
size: .
DNA: TGCGCCAGCAGCCAAGTACTAGCGGGGGGGAGGAATGAGCAGTTCTTC
CDR3: CASSQVLAGGRNEQFF

V: TRBV30
J: TRBJ1-6
D: .
size: .
DNA: TGTGCCTGGAGTGTAATAAATCAGGTTTCACCCCTCCACTTT
CDR3: CAWSVINQVSPLHF

V: TRBV9
J: TRBJ1-1
D: .
size: few
DNA: TGTGCCAGCAGCGTAGAGGGAAACACTGAAGCTTTCTTT
CDR3: CASSVEGNTEAFF

V: TRBV2
J: TRBJ2-5
D: .
size: once
DNA: TGTGCCAGCAGTGGAGGGAGGAGGGAGACCCAGTACTTC
CDR3: CASSGGRRETQYF

V: TRBV7-9
J: TRBJ1-2
D: .
size: .
DNA: TGTGCCAGCCATTCCTTAGGCGGGGGTGGCTACACCTTC
CDR3: CASHSLGGGGYTF

V: TRBV16
J: TRBJ2-5
D: TRBD1
size: once
DNA: TGTGCCAGCAGCCCTCCGGGCAGGGGGAAGTTTGGAGAGACCCAGTACTTC
CDR3: CASSPPGRGKFGETQYF

V: TRBV5-4
J: TRBJ2-1
D: .
size: .
DNA: TGTGCCAGCAGAGGCGACCCTGATGTCCACAATGAGCAGTTCTTC
CDR3: CASRGDPDVHNEQFF

V: TRBV10-3
J: TRBJ2-2
D: TRBD1
size: .
DNA: TGTGCCATCAGTAAAGGACAGGGTAACACCGGGGAGCTGTTTTTT
CDR3: CAISKGQGNTGELFF

V: TRBV5-1
J: TRBJ1-5
D: .
size: .
DNA: TGCGCCAGCAGCGGGGGCGCGGGTCAGCCCCAGCATTTT
CDR3: CASSGGAGQPQHF

V: TRBV9
J: TRBJ2-1
D: .
size: .
DNA: TGTGCCAGCAGCGTCTTCAGCGGAAGCTCCTACAATGAGCAGTTCTTC
CDR3: CASSVFSGSSYNEQFF

V: TRBV11-2
J: TRBJ1-6
D: .
size: .
DNA: TGTGCCAGCAGGGGGGAGGTGAAGAATTCACCCCTCCACTTT
CDR3: CASRGEVKNSPLHF

V: TRBV30
J: TRBJ2-3
D: TRBD1
size: .
DNA: TGTGCCTGGAGTCCAAGGGGACAGCTTTCAGATACGCAGTATTTT
CDR3: CAWSPRGQLSDTQYF